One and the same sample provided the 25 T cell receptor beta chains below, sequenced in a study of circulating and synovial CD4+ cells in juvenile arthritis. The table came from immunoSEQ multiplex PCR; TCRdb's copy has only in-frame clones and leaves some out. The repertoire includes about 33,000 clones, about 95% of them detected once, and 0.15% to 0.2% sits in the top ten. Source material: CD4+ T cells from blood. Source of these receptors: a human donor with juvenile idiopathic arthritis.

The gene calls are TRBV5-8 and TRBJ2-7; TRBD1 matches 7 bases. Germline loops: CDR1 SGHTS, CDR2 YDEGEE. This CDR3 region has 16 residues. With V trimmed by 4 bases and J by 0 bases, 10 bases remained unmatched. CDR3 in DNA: TGTGCCAGCAGCCCAAGACAGGGCCGTATCTCCTACGAGCAGTACTTC. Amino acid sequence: CASSPRQGRISYEQYF.

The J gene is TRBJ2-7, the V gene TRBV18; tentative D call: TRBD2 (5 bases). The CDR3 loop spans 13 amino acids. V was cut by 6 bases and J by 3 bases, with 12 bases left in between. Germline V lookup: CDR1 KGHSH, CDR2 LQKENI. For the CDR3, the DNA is TGTGCCAGCTCGCCAGCCAGCGGCTACGAGCAGTACTTC. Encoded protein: CASSPASGYEQYF.

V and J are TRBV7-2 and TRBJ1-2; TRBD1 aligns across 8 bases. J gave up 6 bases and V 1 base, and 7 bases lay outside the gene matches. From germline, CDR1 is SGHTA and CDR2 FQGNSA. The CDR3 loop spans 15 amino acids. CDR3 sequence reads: CASSLGQGASDGYTF. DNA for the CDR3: TGTGCCAGCAGCTTAGGGCAGGGGGCTTCCGATGGCTACACCTTC.

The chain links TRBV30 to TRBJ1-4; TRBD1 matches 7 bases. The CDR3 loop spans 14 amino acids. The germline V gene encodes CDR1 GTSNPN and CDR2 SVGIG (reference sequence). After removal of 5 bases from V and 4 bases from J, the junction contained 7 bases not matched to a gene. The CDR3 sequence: CAWARTGLNEKLFF. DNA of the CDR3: TGTGCCTGGGCCCGGACAGGCCTTAATGAAAAACTGTTTTTT.

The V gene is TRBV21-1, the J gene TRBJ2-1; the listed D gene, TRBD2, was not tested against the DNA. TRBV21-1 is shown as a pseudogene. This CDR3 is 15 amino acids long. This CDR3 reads CASSKTSGQNNEQFF. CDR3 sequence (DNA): TGTGCCAGCAGCAAGACTAGCGGGCAAAACAATGAGCAGTTCTTC.

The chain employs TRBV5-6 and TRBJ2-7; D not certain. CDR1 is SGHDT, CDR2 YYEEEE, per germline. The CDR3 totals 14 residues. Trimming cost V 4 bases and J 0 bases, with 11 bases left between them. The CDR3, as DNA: TGTGCCAGCAGCCCTGACCGACTCTCCTACGAGCAGTACTTC. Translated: CASSPDRLSYEQYF.

CDR3 in amino acids: CASSLKEGNTQYF. CDR3 DNA sequence: TGTGCCAGCAGCTTAAAGGAGGGCAATACGCAGTATTTT. The chain is built from TRBV7-2 and TRBJ2-3, with D perhaps matching TRBD2 (6 bases). V lost 2 bases to trimming and J lost 7 bases, with 10 bases between them. The CDR3 loop spans 13 amino acids. In germline, CDR1 is SGHTA, CDR2 FQGNSA. Full variable domain (outside the CDR3, taken from reference TRBV7-2 and TRBJ2-3): GAGVSQSPSNKVTEKGKDVELRCDPISGHTALYWYRQSLGQGLEFLIYFQGNSAPDKSGLPSDRFSAERTGGSVSTLTIQRTQQEDSAVYLCASSLKEGNTQYFGPGTRLTVL.

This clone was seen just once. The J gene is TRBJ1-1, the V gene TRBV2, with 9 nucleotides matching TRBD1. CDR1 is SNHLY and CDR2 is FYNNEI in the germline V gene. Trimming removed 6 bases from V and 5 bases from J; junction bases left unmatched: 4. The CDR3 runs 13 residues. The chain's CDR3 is CASRGQGGTEAFF. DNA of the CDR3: TGTGCCAGCAGGGGACAGGGTGGGACTGAAGCTTTCTTT.

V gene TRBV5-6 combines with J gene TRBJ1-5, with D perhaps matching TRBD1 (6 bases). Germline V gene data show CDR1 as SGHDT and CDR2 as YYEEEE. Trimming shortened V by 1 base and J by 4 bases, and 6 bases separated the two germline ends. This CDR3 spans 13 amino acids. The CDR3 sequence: CASSLRGNQPQHF. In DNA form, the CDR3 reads TGTGCCAGCAGCTTGAGGGGGAATCAGCCCCAGCATTTT.

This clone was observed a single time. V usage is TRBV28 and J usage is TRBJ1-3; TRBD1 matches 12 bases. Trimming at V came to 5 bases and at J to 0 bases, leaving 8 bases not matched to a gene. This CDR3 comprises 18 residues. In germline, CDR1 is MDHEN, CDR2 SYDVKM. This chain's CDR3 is CASSPGTGGVGSGNTIYF. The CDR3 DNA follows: TGTGCCAGCAGTCCCGGGACAGGGGGCGTCGGCTCTGGAAACACCATATATTTT.

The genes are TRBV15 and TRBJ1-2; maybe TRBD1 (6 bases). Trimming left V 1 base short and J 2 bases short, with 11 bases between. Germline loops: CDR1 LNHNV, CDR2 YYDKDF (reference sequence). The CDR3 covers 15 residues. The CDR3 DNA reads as TGTGCCACCAGCAGAGCCTCGGACAGCAACTATGGCTACACCTTC. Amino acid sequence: CATSRASDSNYGYTF.

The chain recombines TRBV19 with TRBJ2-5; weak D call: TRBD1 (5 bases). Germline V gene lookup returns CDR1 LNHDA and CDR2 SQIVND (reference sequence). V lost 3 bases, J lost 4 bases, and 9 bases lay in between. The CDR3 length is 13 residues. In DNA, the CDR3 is TGTGCCAGTAGTATTGTAAGGGGAGAGACCCAGTACTTC. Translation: CASSIVRGETQYF.

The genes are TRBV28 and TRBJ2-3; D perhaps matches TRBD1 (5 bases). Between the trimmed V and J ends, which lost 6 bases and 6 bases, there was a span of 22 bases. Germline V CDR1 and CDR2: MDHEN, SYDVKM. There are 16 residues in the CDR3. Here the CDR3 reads CASSPTSGKFRDTQYF. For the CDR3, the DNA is TGTGCCAGCAGCCCGACTTCAGGGAAATTTAGGGATACGCAGTATTTT.

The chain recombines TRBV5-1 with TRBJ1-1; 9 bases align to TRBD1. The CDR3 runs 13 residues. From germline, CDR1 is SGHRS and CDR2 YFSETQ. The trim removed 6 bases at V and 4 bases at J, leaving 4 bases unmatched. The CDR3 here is CASNRGPGTEAFF. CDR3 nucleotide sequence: TGCGCCAGCAACAGGGGGCCGGGCACTGAAGCTTTCTTT.

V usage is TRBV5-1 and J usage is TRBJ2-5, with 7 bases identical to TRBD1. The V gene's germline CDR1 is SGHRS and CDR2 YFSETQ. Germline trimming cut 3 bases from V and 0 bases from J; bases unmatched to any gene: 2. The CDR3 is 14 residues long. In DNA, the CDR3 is TGCGCCAGCAGCTCACAGGGGAACCAAGAGACCCAGTACTTC. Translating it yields CASSSQGNQETQYF.

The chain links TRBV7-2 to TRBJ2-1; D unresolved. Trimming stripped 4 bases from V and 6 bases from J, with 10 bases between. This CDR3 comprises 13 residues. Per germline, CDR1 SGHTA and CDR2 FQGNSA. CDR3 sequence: CASSSGHLNEQFF. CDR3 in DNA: TGTGCCAGCAGCTCCGGTCATCTCAATGAGCAGTTCTTC.

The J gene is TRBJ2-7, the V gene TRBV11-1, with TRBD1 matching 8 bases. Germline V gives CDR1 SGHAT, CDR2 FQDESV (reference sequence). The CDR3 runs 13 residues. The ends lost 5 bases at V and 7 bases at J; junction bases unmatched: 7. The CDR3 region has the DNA TGTGCCAGCAGCCCGGACAGGGCCGGGGAGCAGTACTTC. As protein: CASSPDRAGEQYF.

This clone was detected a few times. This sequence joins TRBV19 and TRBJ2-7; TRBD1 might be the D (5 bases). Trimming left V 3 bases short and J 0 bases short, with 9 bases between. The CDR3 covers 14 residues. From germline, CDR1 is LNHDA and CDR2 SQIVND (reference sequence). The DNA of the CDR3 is TGTGCCAGTAGTATGGCAGGGTTCTCCTACGAGCAGTACTTC. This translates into CASSMAGFSYEQYF.

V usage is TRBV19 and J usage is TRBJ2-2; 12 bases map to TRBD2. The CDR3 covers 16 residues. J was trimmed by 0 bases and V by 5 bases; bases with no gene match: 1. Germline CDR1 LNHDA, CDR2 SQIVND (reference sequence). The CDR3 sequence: CASSLAGGPNTGELFF. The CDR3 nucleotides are TGTGCCAGTAGTCTAGCGGGGGGGCCGAACACCGGGGAGCTGTTTTTT.

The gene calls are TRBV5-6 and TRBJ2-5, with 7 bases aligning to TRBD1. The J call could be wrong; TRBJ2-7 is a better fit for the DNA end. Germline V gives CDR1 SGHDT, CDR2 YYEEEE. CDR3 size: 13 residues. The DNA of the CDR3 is TGTGCCAGCAGCCCGGGCAGGGGGTACGAGCAGTACTTC. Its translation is CASSPGRGYEQYF.

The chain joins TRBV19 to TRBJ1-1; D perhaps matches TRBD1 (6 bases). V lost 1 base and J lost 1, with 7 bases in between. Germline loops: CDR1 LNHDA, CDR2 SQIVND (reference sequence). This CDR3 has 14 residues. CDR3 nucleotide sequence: TGTGCCAGTAGTATAGGAGGGGGGAACACTGAAGCTTTCTTT. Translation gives CASSIGGGNTEAFF.

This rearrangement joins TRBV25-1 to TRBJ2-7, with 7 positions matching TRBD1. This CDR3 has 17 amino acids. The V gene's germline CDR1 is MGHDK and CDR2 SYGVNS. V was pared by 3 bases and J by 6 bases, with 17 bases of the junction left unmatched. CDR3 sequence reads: CASSDSRQTGIRGEQYF. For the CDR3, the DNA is TGTGCCAGCAGTGACTCCCGCCAGACAGGGATCAGGGGCGAGCAGTACTTC.

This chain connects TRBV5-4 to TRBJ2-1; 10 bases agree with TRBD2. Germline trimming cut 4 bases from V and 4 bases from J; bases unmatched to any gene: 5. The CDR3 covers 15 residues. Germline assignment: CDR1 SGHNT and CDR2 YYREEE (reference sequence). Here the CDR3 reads CASSPLAGAYNEQFF. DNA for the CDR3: TGTGCCAGCAGCCCTCTAGCGGGGGCATACAATGAGCAGTTCTTC. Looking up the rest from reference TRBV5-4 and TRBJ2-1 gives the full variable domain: ETGVTQSPTHLIKTRGQQVTLRCSSQSGHNTVSWYQQALGQGPQFIFQYYREEENGRGNFPPRFSGLQFPNYSSELNVNALELDDSALYLCASSPLAGAYNEQFFGPGTRLTVL.

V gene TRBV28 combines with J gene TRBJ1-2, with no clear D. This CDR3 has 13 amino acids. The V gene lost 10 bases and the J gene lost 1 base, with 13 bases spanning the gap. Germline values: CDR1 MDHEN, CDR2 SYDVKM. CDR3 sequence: CAIHSRLNYGYTF. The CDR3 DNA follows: TGTGCCATCCACAGCAGGCTTAACTATGGCTACACCTTC.

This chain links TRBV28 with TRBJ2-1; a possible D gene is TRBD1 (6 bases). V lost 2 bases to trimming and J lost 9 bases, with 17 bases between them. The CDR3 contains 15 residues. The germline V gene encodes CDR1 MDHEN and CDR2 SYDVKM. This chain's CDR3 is CASSLRTALLGEQFF. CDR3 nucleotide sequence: TGTGCCAGCAGTTTACGGACAGCCCTTTTGGGTGAGCAGTTCTTC.